This entry describes one T cell receptor beta chain. Antigen: not known. At one of its ends the junction is not consistent with the germline gene, which may arise from a read error. This sample was included in a study of vaccination and CD4 T cells after COVID-19. About the study: The convalescent population consisted of six males and four females, two of whom were of Hispanic ethnicity. Post-vaccine specimens were obtained a median about 73 days after dose two (range 14 to 241). Each of the control cultures got a CEFX pool, an HIV-1 Nef pool, or no peptide.

This sample's time point: late sampling 161 to 241 days after vaccination in a few convalescent patients. The treatment was: approximately nine-day PBMC culture with coronavirus spike peptide pools or control peptides (ViraFEST assay). CDR3 size: 13 residues. Germline CDR1 is SGHTA and CDR2 is FQGTGA. Cultured CD4+ T-cell DNA underwent Oncomine TCR Beta short-read sequencing. TCRdb itself ran the PCR reads through MiXCR, one entry per CDR3 protein. This sample has about 25,000 distinct CDR3 sequences, with about two fifths found just once. This receptor was taken from a human donor who had recovered from COVID-19. The V and J genes are TRBV7-3 and TRBJ2-5, with 7 bases that match TRBD2. The sequencing here drew on CD4+ T cells from blood, cultured in vitro, taken about 7 months after SARS-CoV-2 vaccination. The CDR3 sequence: CASSLTSDGTQYF. CDR3 sequence (DNA): TGTGCCAGCAGCCTAACTAGCGATGGGACCCAGTACTTC.